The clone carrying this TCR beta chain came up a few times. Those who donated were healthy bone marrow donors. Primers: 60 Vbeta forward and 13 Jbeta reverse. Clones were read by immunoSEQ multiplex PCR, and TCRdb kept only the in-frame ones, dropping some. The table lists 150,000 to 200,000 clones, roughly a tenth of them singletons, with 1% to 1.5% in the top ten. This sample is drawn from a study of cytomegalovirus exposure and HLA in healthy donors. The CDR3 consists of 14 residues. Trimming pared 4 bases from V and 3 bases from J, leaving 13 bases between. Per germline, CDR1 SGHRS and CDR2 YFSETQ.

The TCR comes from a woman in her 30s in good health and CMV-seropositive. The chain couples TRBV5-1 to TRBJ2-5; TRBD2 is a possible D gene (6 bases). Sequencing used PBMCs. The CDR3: CASSARLVEETQYF. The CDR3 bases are TGCGCCAGCAGCGCGAGACTAGTAGAAGAGACCCAGTACTTC.